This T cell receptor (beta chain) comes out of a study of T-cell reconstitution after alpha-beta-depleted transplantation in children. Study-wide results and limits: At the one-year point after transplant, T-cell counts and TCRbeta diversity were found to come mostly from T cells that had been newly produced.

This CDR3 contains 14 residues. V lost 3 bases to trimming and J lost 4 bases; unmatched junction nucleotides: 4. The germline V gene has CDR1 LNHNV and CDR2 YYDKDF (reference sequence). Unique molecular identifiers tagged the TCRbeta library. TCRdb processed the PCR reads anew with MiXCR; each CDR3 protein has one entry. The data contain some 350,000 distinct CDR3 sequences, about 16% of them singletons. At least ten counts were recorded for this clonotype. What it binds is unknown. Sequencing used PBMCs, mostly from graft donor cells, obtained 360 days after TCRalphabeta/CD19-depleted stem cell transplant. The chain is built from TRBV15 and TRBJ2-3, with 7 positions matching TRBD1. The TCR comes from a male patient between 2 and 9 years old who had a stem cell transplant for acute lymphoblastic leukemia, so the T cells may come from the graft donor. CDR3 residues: CATSSRGGSDTQYF. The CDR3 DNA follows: TGTGCCACCAGCAGCCGAGGGGGCTCAGATACGCAGTATTTT.